The sequence of this T cell receptor (beta chain) was determined in a study of T cell repertoires in cytomegalovirus infection. Study-level background: Based on public TCR beta signatures, there were indications of CMV infection and of a matching HLA type. Overall study findings and caveats: Individuals carrying CMV plus the relevant HLA were identified by cumulative frequency of public TCR beta families. HLA-C-restricted CMV-specific TCR beta clonotypes prevailed in the ex vivo response.

Trimming left V 0 bases short and J 0 bases short, with 14 bases between. The CDR3 sequence is 18 residues long. CDR1 and CDR2 (germline): SGHDN, FVKESK. TCRdb reprocessed the reads with MiXCR, giving one entry per CDR3 protein. The repertoire holds under 250,000 distinct CDR3 sequences, with about 12% as singletons. This clonotype was seen only a few times. As yet, its antigen is unknown. The V and J genes are TRBV14 and TRBJ2-2, with D possibly being TRBD1 or TRBD2 (5 bases each). This receptor was identified in a human donor in good health (CMV status not recorded). Some clones in this sample may be carry-over from other donors' samples. Sequenced: PBMCs. DNA for the CDR3: TGTGCCAGCAGCCAAGATGGAGTGGGACGGCCGAACACCGGGGAGCTGTTTTTT. The encoded protein is CASSQDGVGRPNTGELFF.